Listed below are T cell receptor beta chains from one sample, sequenced in a study of T cells after yellow fever vaccination. TCRdb itself ran the 5' RACE reads through MiXCR, one entry per CDR3 protein. The sample lists around 600,000 distinct CDR3 sequences; 10% to 15% were seen once. This specimen consisted of PBMCs, obtained on the day of the yellow fever booster vaccination. The receptors come from a man in his thirties or forties who received the YFV17D yellow fever vaccine. CDR3s include the opening cysteine and the closing phenylalanine or tryptophan. The D gene is left open where the match is weak. The size of a clone is reported for some rows only, either as once, few or many, or as a class for expanded clones.

V gene,D gene,J gene,clone size,CDR3 protein,CDR3 DNA
TRBV6-5,.,TRBJ1-5,.,CASSYGAVNQPQHF,TGTGCCAGCAGTTACGGGGCAGTCAATCAGCCCCAGCATTTT
TRBV4-3,TRBD1,TRBJ2-6,.,CASSPDRGLGGANVLTF,TGCGCCAGCAGTCCTGACAGGGGGCTAGGTGGGGCCAACGTCCTGACTTTC
TRBV3-1,.,TRBJ2-1,.,CASSQEERQFF,TGTGCCAGCAGCCAAGAAGAACGGCAGTTCTTC
TRBV7-9,TRBD1,TRBJ2-1,few,CASSLYRGLDEQFF,TGTGCCAGCAGCCTATACAGGGGGCTCGATGAGCAGTTCTTC
TRBV5-1,TRBD1,TRBJ2-7,few,CASSKGQGGEQYF,TGCGCCAGCAGCAAAGGACAGGGCGGCGAGCAGTACTTC
TRBV6-1,.,TRBJ2-5,.,CASRRTGIGGETQYF,TGTGCCAGCAGAAGAACAGGGATCGGCGGGGAGACCCAGTACTTC
TRBV11-2,.,TRBJ2-2,few,CASSQTNEPSGELFF,TGTGCCAGCAGCCAAACAAACGAGCCGTCGGGGGAGCTGTTTTTT
TRBV10-3,TRBD1,TRBJ2-3,many,CAISRTGGTDTQYF,TGTGCCATCAGTCGGACAGGGGGGACAGATACGCAGTATTTT
TRBV3-1,.,TRBJ2-7,few,CASSQGSMVSYEQYF,TGTGCCAGCAGCCAAGGTTCCATGGTTTCCTACGAGCAGTACTTC
TRBV4-3,.,TRBJ2-2,.,CASSQVDGGTGELFF,TGCGCCAGCAGCCAAGTCGACGGGGGAACCGGGGAGCTGTTTTTT
TRBV5-1,.,TRBJ1-4,few,CASSATGLSNEKLFF,TGCGCCAGCAGCGCCACAGGGCTGTCGAATGAAAAACTGTTTTTT
TRBV14,.,TRBJ2-2,.,CASSQEQGVTGELFF,TGTGCCAGCAGCCAAGAACAAGGGGTCACCGGGGAGCTGTTTTTT
TRBV7-2,TRBD1,TRBJ1-2,few,CASSLTTGANYGYTF,TGTGCCAGCAGCCTCACTACAGGGGCCAACTATGGCTACACCTTC
TRBV7-2,.,TRBJ2-7,.,CASSLSRVYEQYF,TGTGCCAGCAGCTTATCGCGTGTCTACGAGCAGTACTTC
TRBV28,.,TRBJ2-7,few,CASRDGSYEQYF,TGTGCCAGCAGGGACGGCTCCTACGAGCAGTACTTC
TRBV20-1,.,TRBJ2-5,.,CSARSDSQETQYF,TGCAGTGCTAGGAGCGACTCCCAAGAGACCCAGTACTTC
TRBV23-1,.,TRBJ2-3,.,CASSGPSWKYAQYF,TGCGCCAGCAGTGGGCCCTCTTGGAAATATGCGCAGTATTTT